The 5 T cell receptor beta chains given below trace back to one sample, sequenced in a study of Ad26.COV2.S vaccination and SARS-CoV-2 variants. As to treatment: 19 received Ad26.COV2.S at low or high dose, single or two shots; about 5 received placebo; per-sample allocation not given. Day 63 after the first vaccine or placebo injection was the time point for sampling. Generated by immunoSEQ multiplex PCR, the TCRdb table keeps only in-frame clones and is missing some. Here the sample spans 300,000 to 400,000 clones, 70% to 90% being singletons. This material consisted of peripheral blood, taken in a trial of Ad26.COV2.S vaccine versus placebo. These receptors all come from a person between 18 and 60 years old who received the Ad26.COV2.S COVID-19 vaccine or a placebo.

The chain carries TRBV11-2 and TRBJ1-4; no definite D call. Deletions cut 0 bases from V and 5 bases from J, with 16 bases between. CDR3 size: 17 residues. Germline V gene sequence: CDR1 SGHAT, CDR2 FQNNGV. CDR3 residues: CASSLDGGQPINEKLFF. The CDR3 bases are TGTGCCAGCAGCTTAGATGGAGGCCAACCGATAAATGAAAAACTGTTTTTT.

This chain joins TRBV4-3 and TRBJ1-1; 9 positions match TRBD1. The CDR3 runs 14 residues. Per the germline V gene, CDR1 is LGHNA and CDR2 is YSLEER. The junction had 9 bases not matched to a gene; V was cut back by 2 bases and J by 11 bases. The CDR3 coding sequence is TGCGCCAGCAGCCAACATAAAACCGGGACAGGGGCTTTCTTT. Translated: CASSQHKTGTGAFF.

This clone is a singleton in its sample. The chain links TRBV6-2 or TRBV6-3 to TRBJ2-3; tentative D call: TRBD2 (6 bases). The germline V gene encodes CDR1 MNHEY and CDR2 SVGEGT. Trimming took off 6 bases at V and 4 bases at J, with 14 bases between the two ends. The CDR3 totals 14 residues. The CDR3 is CASSPGVAADTQYF. DNA of the CDR3: TGTGCCAGCAGCCCCGGGGTAGCGGCAGATACGCAGTATTTT.

The chain links TRBV5-4 to TRBJ2-3, with 12 bases aligning to TRBD2. Germline V gene lookup returns CDR1 SGHNT and CDR2 YYREEE (reference sequence). This CDR3 has 16 amino acids. With V trimmed by 4 bases and J by 7 bases, 10 bases remained unmatched. This CDR3 reads CASSRGLAGGENTQYF. The CDR3 nucleotides read TGTGCCAGCAGCCGCGGCCTAGCGGGGGGGGAAAATACGCAGTATTTT. Using reference TRBV5-4 and TRBJ2-3 for the parts outside the CDR3, the full variable domain is ETGVTQSPTHLIKTRGQQVTLRCSSQSGHNTVSWYQQALGQGPQFIFQYYREEENGRGNFPPRFSGLQFPNYSSELNVNALELDDSALYLCASSRGLAGGENTQYFGPGTRLTVL.

This clone was recorded only once. V is TRBV24-1 and J is TRBJ1-1; 7 positions agree with TRBD1. V gave up 10 bases and J gave up 2 bases; unmatched junction bases: 6. CDR1 is KGHDR and CDR2 is SFDVKD in the germline V gene. The CDR3 totals 13 residues. The CDR3 region is CATYRGKNTEAFF. As DNA, the CDR3 is TGTGCCACATACAGGGGAAAAAACACTGAAGCTTTCTTT.